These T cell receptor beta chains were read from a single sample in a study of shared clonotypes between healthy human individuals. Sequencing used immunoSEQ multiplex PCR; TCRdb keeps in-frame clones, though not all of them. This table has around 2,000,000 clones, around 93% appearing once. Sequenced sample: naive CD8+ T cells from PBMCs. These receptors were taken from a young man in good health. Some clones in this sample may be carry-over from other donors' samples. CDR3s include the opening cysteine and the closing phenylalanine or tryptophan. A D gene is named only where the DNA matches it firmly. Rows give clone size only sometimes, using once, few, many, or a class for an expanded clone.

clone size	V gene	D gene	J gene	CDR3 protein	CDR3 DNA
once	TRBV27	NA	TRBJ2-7	CATMIRGSSYEQYF	TGTGCCACTATGATCAGGGGTAGCTCCTACGAGCAGTACTTC
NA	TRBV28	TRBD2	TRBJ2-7	CASSSLGEGSYEQYF	TGTGCCAGCAGTTCGCTGGGGGAGGGATCCTACGAGCAGTACTTC
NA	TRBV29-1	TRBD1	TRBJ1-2	CSTTGDNYGYTF	TGCAGTACGACAGGGGACAACTATGGCTACACCTTC
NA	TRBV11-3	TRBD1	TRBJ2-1	CASSPRTGAYNEQFF	TGTGCCAGCAGCCCACGGACAGGGGCATACAATGAGCAGTTCTTC
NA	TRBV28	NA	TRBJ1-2	CASSLFYGRVGDGYTF	TGTGCCAGCAGTTTATTCTATGGGAGGGTTGGAGATGGCTACACCTTC
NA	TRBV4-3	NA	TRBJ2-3	CASSQLTGLAEGADTQYF	TGCGCCAGCAGCCAACTAACCGGACTGGCGGAGGGCGCAGATACGCAGTATTTT
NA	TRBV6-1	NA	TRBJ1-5	CASSELAASNQPQHF	TGTGCCAGCAGTGAACTTGCAGCTAGCAATCAGCCCCAGCATTTT
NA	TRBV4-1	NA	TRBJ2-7	CASSMTGSAEQYF	TGCGCCAGCAGTATGACAGGATCAGCCGAGCAGTACTTC
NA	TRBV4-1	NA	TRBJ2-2	CASTQVVFAGGELFF	TGCGCCAGCACCCAGGTGGTTTTCGCAGGCGGGGAGCTGTTTTTT
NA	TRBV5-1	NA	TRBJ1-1	CASSFALNTEAFF	TGCGCCAGCAGCTTTGCCCTGAACACTGAAGCTTTCTTT
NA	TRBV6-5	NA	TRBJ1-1	CASSSDWGSEAFF	TGTGCCAGCTCCTCGGATTGGGGTTCTGAAGCTTTCTTT
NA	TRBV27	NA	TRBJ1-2	CASAGGIGQSLYGYTF	TGTGCCAGCGCCGGGGGTATCGGTCAGAGTCTCTATGGCTACACCTTC
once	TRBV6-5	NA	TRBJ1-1	CASTTGSSTEAFF	TGTGCCAGCACCACTGGGAGTTCCACTGAAGCTTTCTTT
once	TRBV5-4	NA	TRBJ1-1	CAIMPENTEAFF	TGTGCCATCATGCCGGAGAACACTGAAGCTTTCTTT
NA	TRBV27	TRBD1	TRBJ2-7	CASSPRTGSYEQYF	TGTGCCAGCAGTCCCCGGACAGGCTCCTACGAGCAGTACTTC
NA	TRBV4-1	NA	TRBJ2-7	CASSQEGLLNYEQYF	TGCGCCAGCAGCCAAGAAGGCCTTCTGAACTACGAGCAGTACTTC
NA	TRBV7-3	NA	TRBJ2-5	CASSPFRDRGETQYF	TGTGCCAGCAGCCCCTTCCGGGACCGCGGAGAGACCCAGTACTTC
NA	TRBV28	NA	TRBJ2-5	CASSFTGWETQYF	TGTGCCAGCAGTTTCACAGGATGGGAGACCCAGTACTTC
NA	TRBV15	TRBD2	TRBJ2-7	CATSPRTLFSGSLLEQYF	TGTGCCACCAGCCCGCGTACCCTATTCAGCGGGAGTTTGCTCGAGCAGTACTTC
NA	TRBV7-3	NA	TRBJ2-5	CASSLIPQETQYF	TGTGCCAGCAGCTTAATTCCTCAAGAGACCCAGTACTTC
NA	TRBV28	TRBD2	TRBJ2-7	CASSINRGYSTSGRTTYEQYF	TGTGCCAGCAGTATTAACAGGGGGTACTCGACTAGCGGGAGGACTACATACGAGCAGTACTTC
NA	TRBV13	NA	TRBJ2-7	CASSLDPSISYEQYF	TGTGCCAGCAGCTTAGATCCAAGTATATCCTACGAGCAGTACTTC
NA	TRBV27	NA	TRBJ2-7	CASSWAARVKGNYEQYF	TGTGCCAGCAGTTGGGCTGCCCGGGTCAAGGGAAACTACGAGCAGTACTTC
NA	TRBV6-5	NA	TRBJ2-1	CASSYSLSLEQFF	TGTGCCAGCAGTTACTCCCTTTCACTTGAGCAGTTCTTC
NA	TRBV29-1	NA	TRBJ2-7	CSVYLGIVQYF	TGCAGCGTGTACCTCGGGATCGTGCAGTACTTC
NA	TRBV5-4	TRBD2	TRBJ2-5	CASSLSRLADEETQYF	TGTGCCAGCAGCTTGTCTCGACTAGCGGATGAAGAGACCCAGTACTTC
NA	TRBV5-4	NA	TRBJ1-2	CASSSNRVDNYGYTF	TGTGCCAGCAGCTCGAACAGGGTTGATAACTATGGCTACACCTTC
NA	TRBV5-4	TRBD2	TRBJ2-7	CASRNGLAGTYEQYF	TGTGCCAGCAGGAACGGACTAGCGGGAACCTACGAGCAGTACTTC
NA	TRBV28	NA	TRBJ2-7	CASSLNRYEQYF	TGTGCCAGCAGTTTGAACCGGTACGAGCAGTACTTC
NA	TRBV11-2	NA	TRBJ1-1	CASSLAGNTEAFF	TGTGCCAGCAGCTTGGCTGGGAACACTGAAGCTTTCTTT
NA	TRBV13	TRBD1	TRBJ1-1	CASSHGTGQYEAFF	TGTGCCAGCAGCCACGGGACAGGTCAGTATGAAGCTTTCTTT
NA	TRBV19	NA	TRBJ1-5	CASSMDTNSNQPQHF	TGTGCCAGTAGTATGGACACGAATAGCAATCAGCCCCAGCATTTT
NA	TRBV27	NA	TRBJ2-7	CASSLRQPAYEQYF	TGTGCCAGCAGTTTACGACAGCCAGCCTACGAGCAGTACTTC
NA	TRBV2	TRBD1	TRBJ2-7	CASSERQGALSYEQYF	TGTGCCAGCAGTGAACGGCAGGGGGCGCTTTCCTACGAGCAGTACTTC
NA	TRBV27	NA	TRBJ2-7	CASGYQTPGYEQYF	TGTGCCAGCGGATATCAAACTCCGGGCTACGAGCAGTACTTC
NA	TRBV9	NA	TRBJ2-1	CASSVEGGSSSYNEQFF	TGTGCCAGCAGCGTAGAGGGTGGGTCCAGCTCCTACAATGAGCAGTTCTTC
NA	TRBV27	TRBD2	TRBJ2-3	CASSFGGSSTDTQYF	TGTGCCAGCAGTTTCGGGGGGTCCAGCACAGATACGCAGTATTTT
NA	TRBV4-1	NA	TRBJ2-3	CASSQSGQGLSDTQYF	TGCGCCAGCAGCCAATCGGGCCAGGGTCTTTCAGATACGCAGTATTTT
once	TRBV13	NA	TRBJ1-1	CASSFQGGSTEAFF	TGTGCCAGCAGCTTCCAGGGCGGCAGCACTGAAGCTTTCTTT
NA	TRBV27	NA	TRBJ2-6	CASSVTGANVLTF	TGTGCCAGCAGTGTGACTGGGGCCAACGTCCTGACTTTC
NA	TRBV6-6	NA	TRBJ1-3	CASRSKEGFGNTIYF	TGTGCCAGCAGATCCAAAGAGGGCTTTGGAAACACCATATATTTT
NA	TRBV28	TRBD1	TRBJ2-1	CASSSRGQGVYNEQFF	TGTGCCAGCAGTTCGAGAGGACAGGGGGTTTACAATGAGCAGTTCTTC
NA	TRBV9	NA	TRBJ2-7	CASSPYYEQYF	TGTGCCAGCAGCCCCTACTACGAGCAGTACTTC
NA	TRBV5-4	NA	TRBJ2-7	CASSFGLNEQYF	TGTGCCAGCAGCTTCGGACTTAACGAGCAGTACTTC
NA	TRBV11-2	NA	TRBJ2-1	CASSLSGQSSYNEQFF	TGTGCCAGCAGCTTATCCGGACAGAGCTCCTACAATGAGCAGTTCTTC
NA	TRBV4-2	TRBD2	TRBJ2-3	CASSQERAGLVTDTQYF	TGTGCCAGCAGCCAAGAAAGGGCGGGACTAGTGACAGATACGCAGTATTTT
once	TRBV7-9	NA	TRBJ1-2	CASSSRGILPSF	TGTGCCAGCAGCTCGCGGGGCATTCTTCCGAGCTTC
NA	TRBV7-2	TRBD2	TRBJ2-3	CASSLEIAGGWGDTQYF	TGTGCCAGCAGCTTAGAGATAGCGGGAGGGTGGGGAGATACGCAGTATTTT
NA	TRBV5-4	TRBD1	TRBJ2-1	CASSLPFTFGTGFPNEQFF	TGTGCCAGCAGCTTGCCATTTACATTTGGGACAGGGTTCCCCAATGAGCAGTTCTTC